The 3 T cell receptor beta chains given below trace back to one sample, sequenced in a study of regulatory T cells. General study results and limits: Hydrophobic residues at CDR3 positions 6 and 7 were enriched in conventional CD4+ T cells of CD3G-deficient patients.

The PCR used 52 TRBV and 13 TRBJ primers. Produced via immunoSEQ multiplex PCR; TCRdb's table is partial and in-frame only. This table holds more than 15,000 clones, around 80% found once. These receptors have no known antigen. The sample taken for sequencing was conventional CD4+ T cells sorted from blood. These receptors were taken from a person aged 25 to 39 with CD3G deficiency.

The genes are TRBV6-6 and TRBJ2-7, with 7 bases aligning to TRBD1. Germline CDR1 is MNHNY and CDR2 is SVGAGI (reference sequence). Unmatched junction bases numbered 7, after V lost 5 bases and J lost 6 bases. The CDR3 has 13 residues. The DNA for the CDR3 is TGTGCCAGCAGTCCCGGGACAGCAGGCGAGCAGTACTTC. As protein: CASSPGTAGEQYF.

In this sample, this clone turned up a few times. The V gene is TRBV19, the J gene TRBJ1-1; 8 bases agree with TRBD1. CDR1 and CDR2 (germline): LNHDA, SQIVND (reference sequence). The CDR3 runs 12 residues. The V segment lost 5 bases and the J segment 10 bases; nucleotides outside the gene matches: 6. CDR3 sequence: CASSGRGRRAFF. The DNA for the CDR3 is TGTGCCAGTAGTGGCAGGGGGCGACGAGCTTTCTTT.

The rearrangement joins TRBV7-2 to TRBJ2-7; D remains unclear. V was shortened by 1 base and J by 0 bases, with 4 bases between the two germline ends. CDR3 length equals 13 residues. The germline V gene has CDR1 SGHTA and CDR2 FQGNSA. CDR3 in DNA: TGTGCCAGCAGCTTAGAAGTCTCCTACGAGCAGTACTTC. Its protein product is CASSLEVSYEQYF.